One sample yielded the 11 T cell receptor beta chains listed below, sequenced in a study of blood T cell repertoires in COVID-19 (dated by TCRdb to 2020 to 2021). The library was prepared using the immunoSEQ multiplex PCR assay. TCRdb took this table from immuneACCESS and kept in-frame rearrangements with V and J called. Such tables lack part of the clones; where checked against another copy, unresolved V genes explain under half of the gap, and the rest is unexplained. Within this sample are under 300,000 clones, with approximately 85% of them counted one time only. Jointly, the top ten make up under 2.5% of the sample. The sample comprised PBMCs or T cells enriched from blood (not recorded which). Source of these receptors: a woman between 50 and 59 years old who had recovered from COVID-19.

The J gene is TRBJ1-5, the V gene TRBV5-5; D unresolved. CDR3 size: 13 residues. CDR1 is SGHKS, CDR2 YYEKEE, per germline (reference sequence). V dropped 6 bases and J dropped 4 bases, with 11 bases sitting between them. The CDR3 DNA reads TGTGCCAGCACCGTGGGGAGTAATCAGCCCCAGCATTTT. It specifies CASTVGSNQPQHF.

CDR3 protein: CASSPTTSGPYNEQFF. The CDR3, as DNA: TGTGCCAGCAGCCCCACGACTAGCGGGCCCTACAATGAGCAGTTCTTC. The rearrangement links TRBV5-6 to TRBJ2-1; 10 bases are a match to TRBD2. The CDR3 is made up of 16 amino acids. The V and J ends lost 4 bases and 2 bases, in that order; junction bases with no gene match: 6. Germline CDR1 SGHDT, CDR2 YYEEEE.

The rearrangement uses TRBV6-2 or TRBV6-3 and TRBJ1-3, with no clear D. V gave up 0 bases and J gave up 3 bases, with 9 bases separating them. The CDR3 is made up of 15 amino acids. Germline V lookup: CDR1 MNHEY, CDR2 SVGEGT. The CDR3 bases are TGTGCCAGCAGTTACTCGAGGGCCCTTGGAAACACCATATATTTT. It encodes CASSYSRALGNTIYF.

The CDR3 loop reads CASSLEGLAGGTGAQYF. CDR3 nucleotides: TGTGCCAGCAGCTTGGAGGGACTAGCGGGAGGGACGGGGGCCCAGTACTTC. The chain couples TRBV13 to TRBJ2-5; 16 nucleotides align to TRBD2. The V and J ends lost 3 bases and 9 bases, in that order; junction bases with no gene match: 10. This CDR3 contains 17 residues. Per germline, CDR1 PRHDT and CDR2 FYEKMQ (reference sequence).

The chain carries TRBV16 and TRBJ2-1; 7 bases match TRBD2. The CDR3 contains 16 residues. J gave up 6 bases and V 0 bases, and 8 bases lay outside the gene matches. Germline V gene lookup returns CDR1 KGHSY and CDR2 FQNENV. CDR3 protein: CASSQSAGELGNEQFF. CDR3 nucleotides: TGTGCCAGCAGCCAATCTGCGGGGGAGCTGGGCAATGAGCAGTTCTTC. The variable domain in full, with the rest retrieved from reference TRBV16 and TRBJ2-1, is GEEVAQTPKHLVRGEGQKAKLYCAPIKGHSYVFWYQQVLKNEFKFLISFQNENVFDETGMPKERFSAKCLPNSPCSLEIQATKLEDSAVYFCASSQSAGELGNEQFFGPGTRLTVL.

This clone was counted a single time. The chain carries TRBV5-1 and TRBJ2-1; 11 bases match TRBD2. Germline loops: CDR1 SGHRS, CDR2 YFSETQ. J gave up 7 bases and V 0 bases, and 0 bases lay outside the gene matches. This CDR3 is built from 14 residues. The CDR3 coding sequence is TGCGCCAGCAGCTTGGGACTAGCGGGAAATGAGCAGTTCTTC. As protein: CASSLGLAGNEQFF.

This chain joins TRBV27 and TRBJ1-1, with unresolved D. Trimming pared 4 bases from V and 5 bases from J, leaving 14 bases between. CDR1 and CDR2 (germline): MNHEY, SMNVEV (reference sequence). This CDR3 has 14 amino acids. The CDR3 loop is CASSYSAGRTEAFF. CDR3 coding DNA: TGTGCCAGCAGTTACTCAGCGGGGAGAACTGAAGCTTTCTTT.

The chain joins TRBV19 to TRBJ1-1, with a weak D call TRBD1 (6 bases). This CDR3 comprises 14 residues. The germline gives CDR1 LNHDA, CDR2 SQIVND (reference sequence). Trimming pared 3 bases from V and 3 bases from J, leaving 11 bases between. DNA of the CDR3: TGTGCCAGTAGTATTGGGGGCACTTACACTGAAGCTTTCTTT. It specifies CASSIGGTYTEAFF.

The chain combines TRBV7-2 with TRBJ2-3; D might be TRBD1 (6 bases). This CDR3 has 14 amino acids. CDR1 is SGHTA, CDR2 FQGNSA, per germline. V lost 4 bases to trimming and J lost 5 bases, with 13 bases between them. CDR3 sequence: CASSSSYRVDTQYF. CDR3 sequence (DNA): TGTGCCAGCAGCTCCAGCTACAGGGTAGATACGCAGTATTTT. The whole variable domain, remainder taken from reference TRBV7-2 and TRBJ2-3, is GAGVSQSPSNKVTEKGKDVELRCDPISGHTALYWYRQSLGQGLEFLIYFQGNSAPDKSGLPSDRFSAERTGGSVSTLTIQRTQQEDSAVYLCASSSSYRVDTQYFGPGTRLTVL.

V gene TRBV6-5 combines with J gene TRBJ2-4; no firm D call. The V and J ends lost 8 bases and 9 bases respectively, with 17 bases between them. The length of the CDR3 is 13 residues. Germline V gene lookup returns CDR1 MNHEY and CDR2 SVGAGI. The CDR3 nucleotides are TGTGCCAGCGCTACTGCCTCAAATGGCATTCAGTACTTC. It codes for CASATASNGIQYF.

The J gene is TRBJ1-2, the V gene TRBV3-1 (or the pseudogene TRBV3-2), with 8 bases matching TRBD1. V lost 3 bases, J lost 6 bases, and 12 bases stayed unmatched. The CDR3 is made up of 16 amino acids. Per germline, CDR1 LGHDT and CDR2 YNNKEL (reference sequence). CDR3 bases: TGTGCCAGCAGCCATCTGTCGACAGGGGCAGGAGATGGCTACACCTTC. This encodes CASSHLSTGAGDGYTF.